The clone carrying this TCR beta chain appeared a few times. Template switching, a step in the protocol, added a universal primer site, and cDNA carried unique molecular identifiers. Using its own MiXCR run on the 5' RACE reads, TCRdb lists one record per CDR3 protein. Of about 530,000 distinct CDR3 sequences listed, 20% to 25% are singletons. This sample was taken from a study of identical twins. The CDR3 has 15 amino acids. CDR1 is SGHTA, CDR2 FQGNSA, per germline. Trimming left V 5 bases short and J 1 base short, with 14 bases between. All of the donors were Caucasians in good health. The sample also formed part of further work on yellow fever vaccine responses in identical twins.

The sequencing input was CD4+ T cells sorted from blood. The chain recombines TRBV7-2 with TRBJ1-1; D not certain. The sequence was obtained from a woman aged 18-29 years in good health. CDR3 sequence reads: CASSPWADSNTEAFF. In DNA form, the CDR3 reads TGTGCCAGCAGCCCGTGGGCGGATTCGAACACTGAAGCTTTCTTT.